The 2 T cell receptor beta chains below come from one sample, sequenced in a study of Graves' ophthalmopathy and Graves' hyperthyroidism. RNA transcripts provided the template for amplifying TCR beta CDR3 regions. Second-round multiplex PCR followed a first-round RT-PCR using HTBI primers. TCRdb reanalysed the multiplex PCR reads using MiXCR and keeps one entry per CDR3 protein. The sample records hundreds of thousands of distinct CDR3 sequences, around a fifth being singletons. Sequenced input: peripheral blood. The receptor source for this set is a woman under 30 with stable Graves' hyperthyroidism.

This clonotype was picked up many times. V is TRBV11-3 and J is TRBJ2-7, with D possibly being TRBD1 (6 bases). The CDR3 totals 15 residues. Trimming stripped 1 base from V and 3 bases from J, with 13 bases between. The germline gives CDR1 SGHNT, CDR2 YENEEA. CDR3 in amino acids: CASSLVGGAIYEQYF. CDR3 nucleotide sequence: TGTGCCAGCAGCTTAGTAGGGGGTGCCATCTACGAGCAGTACTTC. The full variable domain, rest sourced from reference TRBV11-3 and TRBJ2-7, is EAGVVQSPRYKIIEKKQPVAFWCNPISGHNTLYWYLQNLGQGPELLIRYENEEAVDDSQLPKDRFSAERLKGVDSTLKIQPAELGDSAVYLCASSLVGGAIYEQYFGPGTRLTVT.

This clonotype was counted many times. The chain joins TRBV28 to TRBJ2-5, with 10 bases fitting TRBD2. The CDR3 is made up of 16 amino acids. J gave up 0 bases and V 5 bases, and 6 bases lay outside the gene matches. Germline CDR1 is MDHEN and CDR2 is SYDVKM. The CDR3 here is CASSHLAGAYQETQYF. CDR3 DNA sequence: TGTGCCAGCAGTCATCTAGCGGGAGCGTACCAAGAGACCCAGTACTTC.